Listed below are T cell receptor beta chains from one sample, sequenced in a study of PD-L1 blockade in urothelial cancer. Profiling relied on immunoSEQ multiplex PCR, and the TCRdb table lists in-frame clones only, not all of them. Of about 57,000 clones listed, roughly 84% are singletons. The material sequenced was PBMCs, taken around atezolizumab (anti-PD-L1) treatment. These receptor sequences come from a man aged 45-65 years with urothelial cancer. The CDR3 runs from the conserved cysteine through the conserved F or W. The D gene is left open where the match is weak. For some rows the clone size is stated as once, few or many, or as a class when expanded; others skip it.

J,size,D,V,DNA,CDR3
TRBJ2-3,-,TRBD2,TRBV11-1,TGTGCCAGCGGGACTAGCGCAGATACGCAGTATTTT,CASGTSADTQYF
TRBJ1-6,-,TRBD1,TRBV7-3,TGTGCCAGCAGCCTCGGACAGGGGCCGAATTCACCCCTCCACTTT,CASSLGQGPNSPLHF
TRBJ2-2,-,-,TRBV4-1,TGCGCCAGCAGCCAAGACGGGGTGAACACCGGGGAGCTGTTTTTT,CASSQDGVNTGELFF
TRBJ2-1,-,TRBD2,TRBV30,TGTGCCTGGAGTTCGACTAGCGGCTACAATGAGCAGTTCTTC,CAWSSTSGYNEQFF
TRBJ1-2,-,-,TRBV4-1,TGCGCCAGCAGCCAAGGCCGGGGTGGCTACACCTTC,CASSQGRGGYTF
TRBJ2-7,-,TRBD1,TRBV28,TGTGCCAGCACCGGGACAGGGGTTACGAGCAGTTACTTC,CASTGTGVTSSYF
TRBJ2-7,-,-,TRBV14,TGTGCCAGCAGCCCCCGGAATTTTGCGGGATATGCCGAGCAGTACTTC,CASSPRNFAGYAEQYF
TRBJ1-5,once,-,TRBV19,TGTGCCAGTAGCTTTTCCCCCGACAGTTACAATCAGCCCCAGCATTTT,CASSFSPDSYNQPQHF
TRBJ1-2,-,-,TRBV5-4,TGTGCCAGCAGCACCACGACAGCTAACTATGGCTACACCTTC,CASSTTTANYGYTF
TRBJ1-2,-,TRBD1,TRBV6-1,TGTGCCAGCAGTGAAGAGGGACAGGGGGTCTATGGCTACACCTTC,CASSEEGQGVYGYTF
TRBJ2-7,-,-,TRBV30,TGTGCCTGGAGTGCGGGGTCCCACGAGCAGTACTTC,CAWSAGSHEQYF
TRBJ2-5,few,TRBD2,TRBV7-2,TGTGCCAGCAACCCGCTGGGGACTAGCGAGACCCAGTACTTC,CASNPLGTSETQYF
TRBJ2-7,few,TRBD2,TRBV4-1,TGCGCCAGCAGCCCGAGACTTGTGCGGGAGGGCTACGAGCAGTACTTC,CASSPRLVREGYEQYF
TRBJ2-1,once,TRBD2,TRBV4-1,TGCGCCAGCAGCCAACCGTTCTCGCGGGAGTTGAATGAGCAGTTCTTC,CASSQPFSRELNEQFF
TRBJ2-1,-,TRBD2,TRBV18,TGTGCCAGCTCACTAACTAGCGGGATCTCCTACAATGAGCAGTTCTTC,CASSLTSGISYNEQFF
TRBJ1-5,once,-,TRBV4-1,TGCGCCAGCAGCCATGTGTGGGGGGTGGGTCAGCCCCAGCATTTT,CASSHVWGVGQPQHF
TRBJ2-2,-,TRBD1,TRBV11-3,TGTGCCAGCAGACCAGGACAGGGTGGCCACGGGGAGCTGTTTTTT,CASRPGQGGHGELFF
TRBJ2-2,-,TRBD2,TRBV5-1,TGCGCCAGCAGCTTGGCACTAGCGGGAGAAAGCGGGGAGCTGTTTTTT,CASSLALAGESGELFF
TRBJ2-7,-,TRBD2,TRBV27,TGTGCCAGCAGTCTCCACGGGAGCGGGACCAGCTCCTACGAGCAGTACTTC,CASSLHGSGTSSYEQYF
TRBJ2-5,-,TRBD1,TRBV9,TGTGCCAGCAGCCCCCGACAGGGAAAAGAGACCCAGTACTTC,CASSPRQGKETQYF
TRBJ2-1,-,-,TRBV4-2,TGTGCCAGCAGCCAAGGGGCAAGCTACAATGAGCAGTTCTTC,CASSQGASYNEQFF
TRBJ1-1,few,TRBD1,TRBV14,TGTGCCAGCAGCCCTACAGGGGGGAACACTGAAGCTTTCTTT,CASSPTGGNTEAFF
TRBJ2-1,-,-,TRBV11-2,TGTGCCAGCAGCTTAGATCTTAATGAGCAGTTCTTC,CASSLDLNEQFF
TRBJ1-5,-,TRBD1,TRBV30,TGTGCCTGGAGTGTACTTGACAGGGGCAATCAGCCCCAGCATTTT,CAWSVLDRGNQPQHF
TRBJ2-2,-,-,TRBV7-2,TGTGCCAGCAAAGTAGCAACTGGGAGCGGGGAGCTGTTTTTT,CASKVATGSGELFF
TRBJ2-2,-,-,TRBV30,TGTGCCTGGAGCGCGGGACCCGGGGAGCTGTTTTTT,CAWSAGPGELFF
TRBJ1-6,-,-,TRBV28,TGTGCCAGCAGTGGACCGGGACAAGTGAATTCACCCCTCCACTTT,CASSGPGQVNSPLHF
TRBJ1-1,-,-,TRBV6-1,TGTGCCAGCAGTGAGGACAGTTACACTGAAGCTTTCTTT,CASSEDSYTEAFF
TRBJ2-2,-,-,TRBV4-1,TGCGCCAGCAGCCAAGACGTCGACAGGTCCACCGGGGAGCTGTTTTTT,CASSQDVDRSTGELFF
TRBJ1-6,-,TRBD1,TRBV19,TGTGCCAGTAGTACCTGGGGACAGGGAAATTCACCCCTCCACTTT,CASSTWGQGNSPLHF
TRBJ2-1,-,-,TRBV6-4,TGTGCCAGCAGTCAGGGCTCGGCTTACAATGAGCAGTTCTTC,CASSQGSAYNEQFF
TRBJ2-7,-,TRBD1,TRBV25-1,TGTGCCAGCAGTGTATGGACAGGTCGAGTCTACGAGCAGTACTTC,CASSVWTGRVYEQYF
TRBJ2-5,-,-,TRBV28,TGTGCCAGCAGTAGAAGCGGGTATCCACAAGAGACCCAGTACTTC,CASSRSGYPQETQYF
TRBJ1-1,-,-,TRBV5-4,TGTGCCAGCAGCCGCACAGGGACGAGGGCTTTCTTT,CASSRTGTRAFF
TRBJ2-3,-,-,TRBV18,TGTGCCAGCTCACAGCGTCCCACTAATACGCAGTATTTT,CASSQRPTNTQYF
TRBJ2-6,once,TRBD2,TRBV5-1,TGCGCCAGCAGCGGCGGGACTAGCGGAGGGTCTGGGGCCAACGTCCTGACTTTC,CASSGGTSGGSGANVLTF
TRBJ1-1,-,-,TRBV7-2,TGTGCCAGCAGCTCTACCTTTCTGAACACTGAAGCTTTCTTT,CASSSTFLNTEAFF
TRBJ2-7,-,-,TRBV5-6,TGTGCCAGCAGCTTGGTGAGGGTCTACGAGCAGTACTTC,CASSLVRVYEQYF
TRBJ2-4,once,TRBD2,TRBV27,TGTGCCAGCAGTATCTCCAGCGGGAGCTTAAGGAGTCAGTACTTC,CASSISSGSLRSQYF
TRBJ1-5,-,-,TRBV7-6,TGTGCCAGCAGCCGAACGGGAAGTCCCAATCAGCCCCAGCATTTT,CASSRTGSPNQPQHF
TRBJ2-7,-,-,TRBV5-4,TGTGCCAGCAGCTCGGGACACTCCTACGAGCAGTACTTC,CASSSGHSYEQYF
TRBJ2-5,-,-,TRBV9,TGTGCCAGCAGCGTAAGTTTTACAGGCCAAGAGACCCAGTACTTC,CASSVSFTGQETQYF
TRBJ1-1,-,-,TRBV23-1,TGCGCCAGCAGTCACACCTCGCGGGGTAAAGGTGAAGCTTTCTTT,CASSHTSRGKGEAFF
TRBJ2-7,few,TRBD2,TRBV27,TGTGCCAGCTCTTCTAGCGGGTTCTACGAGCAGTACTTC,CASSSSGFYEQYF
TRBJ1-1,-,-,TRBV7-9,TGTGCCAGCAGCTTAGTGTTAGGGGACACTGAAGCTTTCTTT,CASSLVLGDTEAFF
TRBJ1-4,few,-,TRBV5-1,TGCGCCAGCAGCTTGCCAGGACAGCCTAATGAAAAACTGTTTTTT,CASSLPGQPNEKLFF
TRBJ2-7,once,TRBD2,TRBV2,TGTGCCAGCAGGACGACTAGCGGGAGTTACGAGCAGTACTTC,CASRTTSGSYEQYF